What follows describes a single T cell receptor (beta chain). This specimen belongs to a study of T cell responses to AZD1222 COVID-19 vaccine. It was second doses at about 4 or about 12 weeks that were pooled. The data were produced by immunoSEQ multiplex PCR, yet TCRdb's version contains in-frame clones alone and is incomplete. The sample lists about 42,000 clones; 88% were seen once. The germline V and J ends were trimmed by 0 bases and 8 bases, with 8 bases remaining between them. The CDR3 runs to 12 residues. Germline V gene sequence: CDR1 SGDLS, CDR2 YYNGEE. The clonotype was recovered from an adult who received the AZD1222 COVID-19 vaccine. The rearrangement uses TRBV9 and TRBJ1-2, with D hard to call. The sequenced sample was peripheral blood, obtained 28 days after the second AZD1222 dose. The CDR3 sequence: CASSVAEEGYTF. DNA of the CDR3: TGTGCCAGCAGCGTAGCTGAAGAAGGCTACACCTTC. Full variable domain (missing parts from reference TRBV9 and TRBJ1-2): DSGVTQTPKHLITATGQRVTLRCSPRSGDLSVYWYQQSLDQGLQFLIQYYNGEERAKGNILERFSAQQFPDLHSELNLSSLELGDSALYFCASSVAEEGYTFGSGTRLTVV.